These 23 T cell receptor beta chains originate from one sample sequenced in a study of cytomegalovirus exposure and HLA in healthy donors. A multiplex PCR was run with 60 Vbeta primers and 13 Jbeta primers. Measured with immunoSEQ multiplex PCR; TCRdb has only the in-frame clones, and not every one. The data contain over 70,000 clones, under 90% of them singletons. Sequences were obtained from PBMCs. All receptors derive from a man aged 45 to 65 in good health and CMV-seropositive.

The chain links TRBV7-9 to TRBJ1-1, with 8 bases matching TRBD1. Germline CDR1 SEHNR, CDR2 FQNEAQ (reference sequence). The CDR3 totals 13 residues. The V gene end was trimmed by 5 bases and the J gene end by 12 bases; junction bases not matched to a gene: 11. CDR3: CASSPFTGGSTFF. CDR3 bases: TGTGCCAGCAGCCCGTTCACAGGGGGATCGACTTTCTTT.

V gene TRBV10-3 combines with J gene TRBJ2-5; tentative D call: TRBD1 (5 bases). In germline, CDR1 is ENHRY, CDR2 SYGVKD. The CDR3 is 12 residues long. The V and J ends lost 8 bases and 4 bases respectively, with 11 bases between them. The CDR3 protein is CAIGQGLETQYF. The CDR3 DNA reads TGTGCCATCGGGCAGGGTCTAGAGACCCAGTACTTC.

Of note for this clone: Distinct nucleotide sequences in the sample also encode this CDR3. V usage is TRBV7-9 and J usage is TRBJ2-5; D is perhaps TRBD1 (5 bases). The CDR3 is 15 amino acids. The germline V gene has CDR1 SEHNR and CDR2 FQNEAQ (reference sequence). V was shortened by 0 bases and J by 1 base, with 9 bases between the two germline ends. The CDR3 DNA is TGTGCCAGCAGCTTAGCAGGACACTTCCAAGAGACCCAGTACTTC. Translation gives CASSLAGHFQETQYF. The full variable domain, in which reference TRBV7-9 and TRBJ2-5 provide the parts outside the CDR3, is DTGVSQNPRHKITKRGQNVTFRCDPISEHNRLYWYRQTLGQGPEFLTYFQNEAQLEKSRLLSDRFSAERPKGSFSTLEIQRTEQGDSAMYLCASSLAGHFQETQYFGPGTRLLVL.

The chain employs TRBV19 and TRBJ2-7, with 9 bases matching TRBD1. The germline gives CDR1 LNHDA, CDR2 SQIVND (reference sequence). J lost 6 bases, V lost 6 bases, and 15 bases had no gene match. The CDR3 extends over 16 amino acids. Written as DNA, the CDR3 is TGTGCCAGTAGACCCTATCCGGAGACAGGGGGTGGCGAGCAGTACTTC. It codes for CASRPYPETGGGEQYF.

This clone was seen more than once but under ten times. V usage is TRBV7-4 and J usage is TRBJ2-1, with 11 bases matching TRBD2. The length of the CDR3 is 16 residues. Germline-derived CDR1 and CDR2 are SGHVT and SQSDAQ. V trimming: 4 bases; J trimming: 6 bases; junction bases outside the gene matches: 8. The CDR3 is CASSSGRGLAVNEQFF. CDR3 DNA: TGTGCCAGCAGCTCGGGGCGGGGACTAGCGGTCAATGAGCAGTTCTTC.

This chain connects TRBV6-1 to TRBJ2-2; D remains ambiguous. CDR1 MNHNS and CDR2 SASEGT come from the germline V gene. The CDR3 loop spans 13 amino acids. V lost 8 bases and J 1 base, leaving 8 bases between the germline ends. Here the CDR3 DNA reads TGTGCCAGCGGTACGGGGAACACCGGGGAGCTGTTTTTT. This sequence encodes CASGTGNTGELFF.

The chain couples TRBV19 to TRBJ1-4; TRBD1 agrees at 8 bases. The CDR3 has 14 amino acids. Unmatched junction bases numbered 8, after V lost 6 bases and J lost 8 bases. CDR1 is LNHDA and CDR2 is SQIVND in the germline V gene (reference sequence). Here the CDR3 reads CASRAGTGEEKLFF. The CDR3, as DNA: TGTGCCAGTAGGGCCGGGACAGGCGAAGAAAAACTGTTTTTT.

V is TRBV7-2 and J is TRBJ2-1; 9 bases are shared with TRBD2. The CDR3 has 13 amino acids. Germline V gene data show CDR1 as SGHTA and CDR2 as FQGNSA. J was trimmed by 8 bases and V by 5 bases; bases with no gene match: 4. Here the CDR3 DNA reads TGTGCCAGCAGCCGGACTAGCGAGGATGAGCAGTTCTTC. Translation gives CASSRTSEDEQFF.

The count of this clone is one. J is TRBJ2-7 and V is TRBV5-1; 14 bases are a match to TRBD2. With 4 bases clipped from V and 5 bases from J, the junction kept 8 bases outside the gene matches. Germline-derived CDR1 and CDR2 are SGHRS and YFSETQ. The CDR3 runs to 16 residues. CDR3 in DNA: TGCGCCAGCAGCCCGTTGACTAGCGGGAGGGCCAACGAGCAGTACTTC. This translates into CASSPLTSGRANEQYF.

This chain uses TRBV5-1 with TRBJ1-2; no reliable D call. The CDR3 runs to 13 residues. Germline V lookup: CDR1 SGHRS, CDR2 YFSETQ. Trimming removed 0 bases at V and 2 bases at J, with 5 bases between. The CDR3 loop reads CASSLAGNYGYTF. The CDR3 coding sequence is TGCGCCAGCAGCTTGGCGGGAAACTATGGCTACACCTTC.

V gene TRBV30 combines with J gene TRBJ2-5; 8 nucleotides agree with TRBD2. Trimming took 7 bases from V and 7 from J; bases not matched to a gene: 5. The germline gives CDR1 GTSNPN, CDR2 SVGIG (reference sequence). The CDR3 is 11 amino acids. In DNA form, the CDR3 reads TGTGCCTCGGGGACTAGTGCGACCCAGTACTTC. Translating gives CASGTSATQYF.

The chain uses TRBV2 and TRBJ1-2, with D uncertain. The CDR3 runs 12 residues. V lost 3 bases and J 8 bases, leaving 10 bases between the germline ends. The germline V gene encodes CDR1 SNHLY and CDR2 FYNNEI. This CDR3 reads CASSEIGSGYTF. As DNA, the CDR3 is TGTGCCAGCAGTGAGATAGGGAGCGGCTACACCTTC.

The rearrangement links TRBV7-9 to TRBJ2-2, with TRBD1 matching over 7 bases. The germline V gene has CDR1 SEHNR and CDR2 FQNEAQ (reference sequence). This CDR3 has 14 amino acids. Unmatched junction bases numbered 6, after V lost 4 bases and J lost 7 bases. CDR3 loop: CASSWTGGNGELFF. In DNA, the CDR3 is TGTGCCAGCAGCTGGACAGGTGGGAACGGGGAGCTGTTTTTT.

This rearrangement joins TRBV27 to TRBJ2-5; TRBD1 is a possible D gene (5 bases). The assigned J gene may be wrong: the sequence end matches TRBJ2-7 better. The CDR3 extends over 13 amino acids. The germline gives CDR1 MNHEY, CDR2 SMNVEV (reference sequence). DNA of the CDR3: TGTGCCAGCAGTTGGGGCAGCTCCTACGAGCAGTACTTC. Translated, it gives CASSWGSSYEQYF.

This clone has a handful of counts. The chain recombines TRBV14 with TRBJ2-1; possible D gene TRBD2, 5 bases. Per the germline V gene, CDR1 is SGHDN and CDR2 is FVKESK. The CDR3 is 14 residues long. Deletions cut 2 bases from V and 5 bases from J, with 10 bases between. CDR3 coding DNA: TGTGCCAGCAGCCAATTTAAGGGAGACAATGAGCAGTTCTTC. Protein sequence: CASSQFKGDNEQFF.

The chain links TRBV29-1 to TRBJ1-2; tentatively, D is TRBD1 (6 bases). V lost 3 bases, J lost 12 bases, and 23 bases lay in between. This CDR3 comprises 14 residues. Germline loops: CDR1 SQVTM, CDR2 ANQGSEA. The chain's CDR3 is CSVDQDSQVLLDTF. Here the CDR3 DNA reads TGCAGCGTTGACCAGGACAGCCAAGTACTCTTGGACACCTTC.

V usage is TRBV14 and J usage is TRBJ2-3; TRBD2 aligns across 8 bases. Germline CDR1 is SGHDN and CDR2 is FVKESK. The ends lost 5 bases at V and 6 bases at J; junction bases unmatched: 13. This CDR3 region has 16 residues. In DNA form, the CDR3 reads TGTGCCAGCAGCTCAGGCCGGCTAGCGGGTACGGATACGCAGTATTTT. It yields the protein CASSSGRLAGTDTQYF.

The chain employs TRBV5-4 and TRBJ2-1; tentative D call: TRBD2 (6 bases). Germline V CDR1 and CDR2: SGHNT, YYREEE (reference sequence). With 1 base removed from V and 7 bases from J, the gap between germline ends came to 12 bases. The CDR3 consists of 14 residues. Here the CDR3 DNA reads TGTGCCAGCAGCTTGCAGGGAGGTTGGAATGAGCAGTTCTTC. It translates to CASSLQGGWNEQFF.

This chain links TRBV5-8 with TRBJ2-2, with a weak D call TRBD2 (6 bases). Germline V CDR1 and CDR2: SGHTS, YDEGEE. V shed 5 bases and J shed 7 bases, with 21 bases lying between them. The CDR3 totals 16 residues. CDR3 sequence reads: CASRGTLGFSGGELFF. The DNA of the CDR3 is TGTGCCAGCAGGGGGACTCTCGGTTTTTCGGGCGGGGAGCTGTTTTTT.

Remarks on this clone: One end of the junction does not line up with germline, which may come from a read error. The chain has TRBV2 and TRBJ2-6, with D possibly matching TRBD1 (5 bases). Per the germline V gene, CDR1 is SNHLY and CDR2 is FYNNEI. The length of the CDR3 is 16 residues. CDR3 region: CASSDRISSGANGLTF. CDR3 bases: TGTGCCAGCAGTGACCGCATTAGCTCTGGGGCCAACGGCCTGACTTTC. The full variable domain, rest sourced from reference TRBV2 and TRBJ2-6, is EPEVTQTPSHQVTQMGQEVILRCVPISNHLYFYWYRQILGQKVEFLVSFYNNEISEKSEIFDDQFSVERPDGSNFTLKIRSTKLEDSAMYFCASSDRISSGANGLTFGAGSRLTVL.

The table lists this clone with a few counts. The chain carries TRBV18 and TRBJ2-5, with TRBD2 as a possible D gene (5 bases). The ends were cut back, 2 bases at V and 2 bases at J, with 18 bases in the middle. The germline V gene has CDR1 KGHSH and CDR2 LQKENI. This CDR3 is 17 amino acids long. CDR3 in amino acids: CASSPETTFRDQETQYF. DNA for the CDR3: TGTGCCAGCTCACCAGAGACAACTTTTCGGGATCAAGAGACCCAGTACTTC.

This clone was seen a handful of times. This chain connects TRBV7-9 to TRBJ1-2; D unresolved. The CDR3 contains 12 residues. V lost 5 bases to trimming and J lost 11 bases, with 15 bases between them. The germline V gene encodes CDR1 SEHNR and CDR2 FQNEAQ (reference sequence). The CDR3: CASSLRESDYTF. The CDR3 nucleotides read TGTGCCAGCAGCCTACGGGAATCCGATTACACCTTC.

The chain carries TRBV29-1 and TRBJ2-3; 8 bases line up with TRBD1. Per the germline V gene, CDR1 is SQVTM and CDR2 is ANQGSEA. V lost 2 bases, J lost 0 bases, and 7 bases stayed unmatched. The CDR3 spans 16 residues. The CDR3 region is CSVERPQGASTDTQYF. The CDR3 nucleotides are TGCAGCGTTGAAAGGCCGCAGGGGGCCAGCACAGATACGCAGTATTTT.